This T cell receptor beta chain is from a study of T cell repertoires in cytomegalovirus infection. This clonotype came up a few times. Its antigen is currently unknown. One entry per CDR3 protein, called by TCRdb with MiXCR from the reads. The sample gives under 850,000 distinct CDR3 sequences, around a third of which show up once; about 18% is in the top ten. Study conclusions and caveats: The ex vivo response was dominated by HLA-C-restricted CMV-specific TCR beta clonotypes. People with CMV and the relevant HLA were identified by cumulative public TCR beta family frequency.

The CDR3 is 16 amino acids. The germline V gene has CDR1 SGHAT and CDR2 FQNNGV. V trimming: 4 bases; J trimming: 3 bases; junction bases outside the gene matches: 6. This sequence originates from a human donor in good health (CMV status not recorded). Some clones in this sample may be carry-over from other donors' samples. The chain employs TRBV11-2 and TRBJ2-3; 11 bases agree with TRBD2. Here the sequenced sample was cultured PBMCs, taken from culture after CMV antigen stimulation. As DNA, the CDR3 is TGTGCCAGCAGCTCGGGTAGCGGGAGGGTGACAGATACGCAGTATTTT. Its translation: CASSSGSGRVTDTQYF.